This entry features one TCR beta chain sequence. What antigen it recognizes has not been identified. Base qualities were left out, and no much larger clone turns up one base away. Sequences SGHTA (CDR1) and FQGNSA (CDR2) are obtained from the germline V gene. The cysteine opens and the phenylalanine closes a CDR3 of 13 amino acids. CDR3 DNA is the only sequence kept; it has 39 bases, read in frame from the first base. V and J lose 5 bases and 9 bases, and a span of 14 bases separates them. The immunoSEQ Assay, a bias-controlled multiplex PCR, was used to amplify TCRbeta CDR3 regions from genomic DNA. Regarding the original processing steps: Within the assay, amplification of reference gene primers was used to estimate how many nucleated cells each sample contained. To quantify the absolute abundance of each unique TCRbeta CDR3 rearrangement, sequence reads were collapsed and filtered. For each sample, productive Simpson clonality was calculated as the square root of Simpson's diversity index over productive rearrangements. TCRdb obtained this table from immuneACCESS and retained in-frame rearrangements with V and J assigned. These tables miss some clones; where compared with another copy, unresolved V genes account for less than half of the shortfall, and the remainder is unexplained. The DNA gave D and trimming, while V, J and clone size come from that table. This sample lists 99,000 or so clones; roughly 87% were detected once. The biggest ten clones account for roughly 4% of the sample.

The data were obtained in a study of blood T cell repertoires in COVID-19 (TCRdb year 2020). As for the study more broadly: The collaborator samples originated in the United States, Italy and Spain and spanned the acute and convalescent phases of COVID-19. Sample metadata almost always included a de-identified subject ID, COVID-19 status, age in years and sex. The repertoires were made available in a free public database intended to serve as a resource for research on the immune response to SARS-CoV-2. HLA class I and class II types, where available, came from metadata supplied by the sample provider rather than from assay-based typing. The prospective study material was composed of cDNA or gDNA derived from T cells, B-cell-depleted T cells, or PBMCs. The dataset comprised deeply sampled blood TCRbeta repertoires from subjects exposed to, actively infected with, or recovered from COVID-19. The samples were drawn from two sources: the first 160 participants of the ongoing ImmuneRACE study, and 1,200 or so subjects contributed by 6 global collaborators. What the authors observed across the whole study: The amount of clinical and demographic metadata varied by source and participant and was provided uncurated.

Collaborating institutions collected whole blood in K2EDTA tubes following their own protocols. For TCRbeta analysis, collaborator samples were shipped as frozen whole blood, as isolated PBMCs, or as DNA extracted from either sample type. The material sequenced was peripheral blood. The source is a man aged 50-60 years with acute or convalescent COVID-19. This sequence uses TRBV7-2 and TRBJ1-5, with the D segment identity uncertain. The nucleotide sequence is TGTGCCAGCAGCCCCCGAGGCGGGATGCCCCAGCATTTT. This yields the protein CASSPRGGMPQHF.